This TCR beta chain was captured in a study of blood T cell repertoires in COVID-19. Study information: The study drew acute and convalescent COVID-19 samples from the United States, Italy and Spain.

CDR3 size: 14 residues. V dropped 5 bases and J dropped 4; count of bases not matched to a gene: 5. The germline gives CDR1 GTSNPN, CDR2 SVGIG (reference sequence). Clones were sequenced by immunoSEQ multiplex PCR, and TCRdb holds only the in-frame ones, with some missing. The table records roughly 410,000 clones, about 91% of them present only once. This TCR was recovered from a woman in her thirties or forties with COVID-19, enrolled during active disease. The sequenced sample was peripheral blood. The chain has TRBV30 and TRBJ2-6; 7 bases agree with TRBD2. CDR3 bases: TGTGCCTGGGCCCGGGAGGTCGGGGCCAACGTCCTGACTTTC. Encoded protein: CAWAREVGANVLTF.